Listed below are T cell receptor beta chains from one sample, sequenced in a study of blood T cell repertoires in COVID-19. Using immunoSEQ multiplex PCR, the repertoire was profiled, and TCRdb retains in-frame clones only, with some absent. The sample consists of approximately 93,000 clones, under 80% of them appearing once. Specimen: peripheral blood. The receptors shown here come from a man aged 65 to 79 with COVID-19, enrolled during active disease. Both conserved end residues are part of each CDR3. Fields, in order: J gene, V gene, D gene, CDR3 length, clone size, CDR3 DNA, CDR3 protein. The D gene is left open where the match is weak. Size values are once, few and many counts, or a class for expanded clones, and some rows have none.

j_call: TRBJ1-4; v_call: TRBV27; d_call: TRBD1; cdr3_length: 11; clone_size: -; cdr3_nt: TGTGCCTCAGGGGGAGGTGAAAAACTGTTTTTT; cdr3_aa: CASGGGEKLFF
j_call: TRBJ1-3; v_call: TRBV18; d_call: TRBD1; cdr3_length: 18; clone_size: -; cdr3_nt: TGTGCCAGCTCACCAAACAGGGGAGTTTCGGGTTTTGGAAACACCATATATTTT; cdr3_aa: CASSPNRGVSGFGNTIYF
j_call: TRBJ1-5; v_call: TRBV25-1; d_call: TRBD1; cdr3_length: 15; clone_size: few; cdr3_nt: TGTGCCAGCAGTGAGGACAGGAGTATCAGCTTTCCCCAGCATTTT; cdr3_aa: CASSEDRSISFPQHF
j_call: TRBJ2-7; v_call: TRBV9; d_call: TRBD2; cdr3_length: 15; clone_size: -; cdr3_nt: TGTGCCAGCAGCGTCGAAGGCGGGAGGGCCGCCGAGCAGTACTTC; cdr3_aa: CASSVEGGRAAEQYF
j_call: TRBJ2-1; v_call: TRBV9; d_call: -; cdr3_length: 17; clone_size: -; cdr3_nt: TGTGCCAGCAGCGCTGGACAGGGAACGGGAGCGCGGGGGGAGCAGTTCTTC; cdr3_aa: CASSAGQGTGARGEQFF
j_call: TRBJ2-5; v_call: TRBV5-1; d_call: TRBD2; cdr3_length: 15; clone_size: -; cdr3_nt: TGCGCCAGCAGCTTGGAAAGGGGAGGGGAAGAGACCCAGTACTTC; cdr3_aa: CASSLERGGEETQYF
j_call: TRBJ2-3; v_call: TRBV14; d_call: TRBD2; cdr3_length: 16; clone_size: -; cdr3_nt: TGTGCCAGCAGCCTCCTCATGGGGGGGAGTACAGATACGCAGTATTTT; cdr3_aa: CASSLLMGGSTDTQYF
j_call: TRBJ1-1; v_call: TRBV12-3/TRBV12-4; d_call: -; cdr3_length: 12; clone_size: -; cdr3_nt: TGTGCCAGCAGCCGAGGACAGTTTGAAGCTTTCTTT; cdr3_aa: CASSRGQFEAFF
j_call: TRBJ2-5; v_call: TRBV10-1; d_call: -; cdr3_length: 14; clone_size: few; cdr3_nt: TGCGCCAGCAGTGAGCCAGGGTCGGTGGGGTCCCAGTACTTC; cdr3_aa: CASSEPGSVGSQYF
j_call: TRBJ2-2; v_call: TRBV7-8; d_call: TRBD2; cdr3_length: 15; clone_size: -; cdr3_nt: TGTGCCAGCAGCTTACGAGGGAGGGACACCGGGGAGCTGTTTTTT; cdr3_aa: CASSLRGRDTGELFF
j_call: TRBJ2-6; v_call: TRBV7-9; d_call: TRBD1; cdr3_length: 17; clone_size: -; cdr3_nt: TGTGCCAGCAGCTTGTCCAGGGGGTTCTCTGGGGCCAACGTCCTGACTTTC; cdr3_aa: CASSLSRGFSGANVLTF
j_call: TRBJ2-5; v_call: TRBV28; d_call: -; cdr3_length: 15; clone_size: -; cdr3_nt: TGTGCCAGCCTCCGACGGGCTGGGAGGCAAGAGACCCAGTACTTC; cdr3_aa: CASLRRAGRQETQYF
j_call: TRBJ2-7; v_call: TRBV7-2; d_call: TRBD1; cdr3_length: 13; clone_size: few; cdr3_nt: TGTGCCAGCAGCATGGGACAGGGCGGCGAGCAGTACTTC; cdr3_aa: CASSMGQGGEQYF
j_call: TRBJ2-5; v_call: TRBV24-1; d_call: TRBD1; cdr3_length: 15; clone_size: -; cdr3_nt: TGTGCCACCAGTGCTACGGACAGGGAACAGGAGACCCAGTACTTC; cdr3_aa: CATSATDREQETQYF
j_call: TRBJ2-5; v_call: TRBV4-1; d_call: TRBD1; cdr3_length: 16; clone_size: -; cdr3_nt: TGCGCCAGCAGCCAAGATCGCGGGACAGGGGCGCGGACCCAGTACTTC; cdr3_aa: CASSQDRGTGARTQYF
j_call: TRBJ1-6; v_call: TRBV9; d_call: TRBD1; cdr3_length: 17; clone_size: -; cdr3_nt: TGTGCCAGTTCCTACGGACAGGGGGCTTCCTATAATTCACCCCTCCACTTT; cdr3_aa: CASSYGQGASYNSPLHF
j_call: TRBJ1-6; v_call: TRBV28; d_call: -; cdr3_length: 14; clone_size: -; cdr3_nt: TGTGCCAGCAGTTTCTCGCGGGCCAATTCACCCCTCCACTTT; cdr3_aa: CASSFSRANSPLHF
j_call: TRBJ1-5; v_call: TRBV15; d_call: -; cdr3_length: 17; clone_size: -; cdr3_nt: TGTGCCACCAGCAGATTGGGGGAAGGGGAGGGCAATCAGCCCCAGCATTTT; cdr3_aa: CATSRLGEGEGNQPQHF
j_call: TRBJ2-3; v_call: TRBV5-1; d_call: -; cdr3_length: 14; clone_size: -; cdr3_nt: TGCGCCAGCAGTTTACAGGACTACACAGATACGCAGTATTTT; cdr3_aa: CASSLQDYTDTQYF
j_call: TRBJ1-1; v_call: TRBV7-9; d_call: -; cdr3_length: 13; clone_size: many; cdr3_nt: TGTGCCAGCATTAAACAGGCCAACACTGAAGCTTTCTTT; cdr3_aa: CASIKQANTEAFF
j_call: TRBJ2-1; v_call: TRBV7-2; d_call: TRBD2; cdr3_length: 15; clone_size: -; cdr3_nt: TGTGCCAGCAGCCCCCTAGCGGGAGCCTACAATGAGCAGTTCTTC; cdr3_aa: CASSPLAGAYNEQFF
j_call: TRBJ1-6; v_call: TRBV12-3/TRBV12-4; d_call: -; cdr3_length: 12; clone_size: -; cdr3_nt: TGTGCCAGCAGCCTCAGATATTCACCCCTCCACTTT; cdr3_aa: CASSLRYSPLHF
j_call: TRBJ2-6; v_call: TRBV16; d_call: TRBD1; cdr3_length: 19; clone_size: few; cdr3_nt: TGTGCCAGCACCCCGTCGGGCAGGGGGTCTTTGCGTGGGGCCAACGTCCTGACTTTC; cdr3_aa: CASTPSGRGSLRGANVLTF
j_call: TRBJ2-1; v_call: TRBV2; d_call: TRBD2; cdr3_length: 16; clone_size: -; cdr3_nt: TGTGCCAGCAATGGGCTAGCGGGTATCGATCGGAATGAGCAGTTCTTC; cdr3_aa: CASNGLAGIDRNEQFF
j_call: TRBJ2-6; v_call: TRBV7-8; d_call: TRBD1; cdr3_length: 18; clone_size: -; cdr3_nt: TGTGCCAGCAGCTTACGGGACAGGTTCTTCTCTGGGGCCAACGTCCTGACTTTC; cdr3_aa: CASSLRDRFFSGANVLTF
j_call: TRBJ2-3; v_call: TRBV19; d_call: -; cdr3_length: 11; clone_size: -; cdr3_nt: TGTGCCAGTAGCTTCACAGATACGCAGTATTTT; cdr3_aa: CASSFTDTQYF
j_call: TRBJ1-1; v_call: TRBV12-3/TRBV12-4; d_call: -; cdr3_length: 12; clone_size: -; cdr3_nt: TGTGCCAGCAGTGTCAGGGGCACTGAAGCTTTCTTT; cdr3_aa: CASSVRGTEAFF
j_call: TRBJ2-7; v_call: TRBV15; d_call: TRBD1; cdr3_length: 14; clone_size: -; cdr3_nt: TGTGCCACCAGCAGAGGACAGGGGGGGCAGGAGCAGTACTTC; cdr3_aa: CATSRGQGGQEQYF